Shown below are 20 T cell receptor beta chains from a single sample sequenced in a study of beta chain features in type 1 diabetes. The investigators reverse transcribed all of the isolated RNA, so they sequenced expressed TCRB transcripts. Profiled with immunoSEQ multiplex PCR; TCRdb holds only in-frame clones, not every one. The sample lists about 900,000 clones, roughly 15% seen once, with about 0.02% in the top ten. Sequencing was carried out using naive CD4+ T cells from blood. These TCRs come from a woman aged 18-35 years in good health.

The V call is TRBV7-9, the J call TRBJ2-1; 13 nucleotides align to TRBD2. The V gene's germline CDR1 is SEHNR and CDR2 FQNEAQ (reference sequence). The CDR3 extends over 18 amino acids. Germline trimming cut 4 bases from V and 1 base from J; bases unmatched to any gene: 7. The CDR3 sequence is CASSSGTSGVWSYNEQFF. The DNA of the CDR3 is TGTGCCAGCAGCTCCGGGACTAGCGGGGTTTGGTCCTACAATGAGCAGTTCTTC.

The chain has TRBV19 and TRBJ2-7; D is possibly TRBD1 (6 bases). V lost 6 bases to trimming and J lost 3 bases, with 15 bases between them. The germline V gene encodes CDR1 LNHDA and CDR2 SQIVND (reference sequence). The CDR3 runs 14 residues. The CDR3 protein is CASRPTGHSYEQYF. The CDR3 DNA sequence: TGTGCCAGTAGACCAACGGGACACAGCTACGAGCAGTACTTC.

The chain joins TRBV15 to TRBJ2-5, with 15 bases identical to TRBD2. The CDR3 consists of 21 residues. V lost 3 bases and J lost 5; bases outside the gene matches: 19. CDR1 and CDR2 (germline): LNHNV, YYDKDF (reference sequence). CDR3 DNA sequence: TGTGCCACCAGCAGGGCCCGATGGACTAGCGGGAGGGGAGAGAGTTTGGAGACCCAGTACTTC. Translation gives CATSRARWTSGRGESLETQYF.

The chain uses TRBV5-4 and TRBJ2-7; 8 nucleotides line up with TRBD1. Per the germline V gene, CDR1 is SGHNT and CDR2 is YYREEE (reference sequence). The CDR3 is made up of 17 amino acids. The V segment lost 0 bases and the J segment 2 bases; nucleotides outside the gene matches: 10. DNA of the CDR3: TGTGCCAGCAGCTTGGGTTCAGGGGGCCCAGGCCCCTACGAGCAGTACTTC. Its protein is CASSLGSGGPGPYEQYF.

This clone was seen a few times. The gene calls are TRBV7-9 and TRBJ1-1; D is unresolved. CDR1 SEHNR and CDR2 FQNEAQ come from the germline V gene (reference sequence). Trimming stripped 5 bases from V and 6 bases from J, with 16 bases between. CDR3 length equals 14 residues. In DNA form, the CDR3 reads TGTGCCAGCAGCCATTACTTCAAGGGCCCTGAAGCTTTCTTT. Protein sequence: CASSHYFKGPEAFF.

The chain employs TRBV7-2 and TRBJ2-1; 7 bases fit TRBD2. This CDR3 is 16 amino acids long. The germline V gene encodes CDR1 SGHTA and CDR2 FQGNSA. Losses at the gene ends were 5 bases for V and 10 bases for J; bases not matched to a gene: 17. CDR3 in DNA: TGTGCCAGCAGCCCAAGCGGGACTTTACTCCAGGTCGAGCAGTTCTTC. Protein: CASSPSGTLLQVEQFF.

This clone has only a few counts. The chain links TRBV18 to TRBJ2-7, with 11 bases that match TRBD2. CDR1 and CDR2 from the germline V gene are KGHSH and LQKENI. V shed 6 bases, J shed 0 bases, and the junction held 4 bases outside the gene matches. The CDR3 has 15 residues. The CDR3 region has the DNA TGTGCCAGCTCTCCTAGCGGGAGGTACTCCTACGAGCAGTACTTC. Its translation: CASSPSGRYSYEQYF.

This clone was detected a few times. The CDR3 sequence: CASSESVGSAYEQYF. CDR3 nucleotide sequence: TGTGCCAGCAGTGAGTCTGTGGGGTCGGCCTACGAGCAGTACTTC. The V gene is TRBV25-1, the J gene TRBJ2-7, with D unclear. The CDR3 runs to 15 residues. Germline CDR1 is MGHDK and CDR2 is SYGVNS. Trimming shortened V by 3 bases and J by 2 bases, and 14 bases separated the two germline ends.

This chain links TRBV6-5 with TRBJ2-1; 7 nucleotides align to TRBD2. CDR3 length: 15 residues. Germline V gene lookup returns CDR1 MNHEY and CDR2 SVGAGI. The junction had 14 bases not matched to a gene; V was cut back by 5 bases and J by 10 bases. Here the CDR3 reads CASSQSGISYVEQFF. The CDR3 DNA reads as TGTGCCAGCAGTCAAAGCGGGATTTCGTATGTGGAGCAGTTCTTC.

As to this clone: Within the sample, other DNA sequences also encode this same CDR3. The genes are TRBV2 and TRBJ2-2, with 8 bases lining up with TRBD1. The germline gives CDR1 SNHLY, CDR2 FYNNEI. There are 13 residues in the CDR3. J gave up 5 bases and V 7 bases, and 3 bases lay outside the gene matches. CDR3 protein: CASTQGGTGELFF. The CDR3 DNA reads as TGTGCCAGCACACAGGGGGGTACCGGGGAGCTGTTTTTT.

The chain employs TRBV6-5 and TRBJ2-3, with D possibly TRBD2 on 5 matching bases. The germline V and J ends were trimmed by 6 bases and 3 bases, with 13 bases remaining between them. This CDR3 is built from 14 residues. Germline V gives CDR1 MNHEY, CDR2 SVGAGI. The CDR3 reads CASRTGVGTDTQYF. CDR3 DNA sequence: TGTGCCAGCAGGACCGGGGTCGGTACAGATACGCAGTATTTT.

This chain links TRBV18 with TRBJ2-3; 8 bases map to TRBD2. The CDR3 has 19 residues. CDR1 and CDR2 from the germline V gene are KGHSH and LQKENI. J gave up 2 bases and V 0 bases, and 13 bases lay outside the gene matches. In nucleotides, the CDR3 is TGTGCCAGCTCACCACCTTCGGGACGGGAGGGCCGGGACACAGATACGCAGTATTTT. It is translated as CASSPPSGREGRDTDTQYF.

This clone was observed a handful of times. This chain joins TRBV4-2 and TRBJ1-1; D gene unclear. V lost 2 bases and J lost 1, with 8 bases in between. This CDR3 is built from 14 residues. The V gene's germline CDR1 is LGHNA and CDR2 YNFKEQ. The CDR3 nucleotides read TGTGCCAGCAGCCAAACACGGAAGAACACTGAAGCTTTCTTT. Protein product: CASSQTRKNTEAFF.

DNA of the CDR3: TGTGCCAGCAGCTTAGGCAGACTAGCGGGAGTAGGAGAGCAGTACTTC. It translates to CASSLGRLAGVGEQYF. The gene calls are TRBV7-8 and TRBJ2-7, with TRBD2 matching over 12 bases. CDR3 length: 16 residues. In germline, CDR1 is SGHVS, CDR2 FQNEAQ. With 1 base clipped from V and 7 bases from J, the junction kept 8 bases outside the gene matches.

This clone was seen a few times. The chain couples TRBV18 to TRBJ1-2; D not resolved. V lost 4 bases and J lost 8, with 11 bases in between. This CDR3 region has 12 residues. Germline loops: CDR1 KGHSH, CDR2 LQKENI. The CDR3 DNA sequence: TGTGCCAGCTCACAAACTGGCGGGGGCTACACCTTC. Its protein is CASSQTGGGYTF.

The V gene is TRBV25-1, the J gene TRBJ1-6; maybe TRBD1 (5 bases). The CDR3 length is 13 residues. The V gene lost 3 bases and the J gene lost 14 bases, with 14 bases spanning the gap. Looked up from germline, CDR1 is MGHDK and CDR2 is SYGVNS. This CDR3 is CASSEGQGRTLHF. The CDR3 DNA is TGTGCCAGCAGTGAGGGGCAGGGACGGACCCTCCACTTT.

The chain uses TRBV10-3 and TRBJ2-3, with 10 bases identical to TRBD2. The length of the CDR3 is 16 residues. Trimming cost V 0 bases and J 4 bases; bases outside gene matches: 4. Germline V gene sequence: CDR1 ENHRY, CDR2 SYGVKD. CDR3 residues: CAISESSSGSPDTQYF. CDR3 sequence (DNA): TGTGCCATCAGTGAGTCGTCTAGCGGGAGTCCAGATACGCAGTATTTT.

This clone was counted a few times. The genes are TRBV11-2 and TRBJ1-1, with 11 bases that match TRBD1. Trimming cost V 4 bases and J 3 bases; bases outside gene matches: 4. Per the germline V gene, CDR1 is SGHAT and CDR2 is FQNNGV. The CDR3 length is 15 residues. The CDR3 region has the DNA TGTGCCAGCAGCTGGACAGGGGGCGGAGACACTGAAGCTTTCTTT. As protein: CASSWTGGGDTEAFF. Full variable domain (missing parts from reference TRBV11-2 and TRBJ1-1): EAGVAQSPRYKIIEKRQSVAFWCNPISGHATLYWYQQILGQGPKLLIQFQNNGVVDDSQLPKDRFSAERLKGVDSTLKIQPAKLEDSAVYLCASSWTGGGDTEAFFGQGTRLTVV.

V is TRBV27 and J is TRBJ2-7, with a tentative D call TRBD1 (6 bases). The CDR3 contains 13 residues. V was pared by 4 bases and J by 3 bases, with 10 bases between. The V gene's germline CDR1 is MNHEY and CDR2 SMNVEV (reference sequence). The CDR3 loop reads CASSSFRGYEQYF. Here the CDR3 DNA reads TGTGCCAGCAGTTCCTTCAGGGGCTACGAGCAGTACTTC.

The V call is TRBV6-5, the J call TRBJ2-1; D ambiguous. CDR1 MNHEY and CDR2 SVGAGI come from the germline V gene. The CDR3 sequence is 14 residues long. Trimming removed 2 bases at V and 3 bases at J, with 8 bases between. The CDR3 sequence is CASSYRAGYNEQFF. Here the CDR3 DNA reads TGTGCCAGCAGTTACAGGGCAGGCTACAATGAGCAGTTCTTC.